A single T cell receptor (beta chain) is shown here with its context. Its antigen is unidentified. These data originate in a study of cytomegalovirus exposure and HLA in healthy donors. Overall study context: In a previous analysis, approximately 110 million unique TCR beta sequences were found from 150 million to 200 million T cells.

The primer mix had 60 Vbeta and 13 Jbeta primers. How the authors handled the data: A follow-up analysis tallied tens of millions of unique TCR beta chains, roughly 9.9 million shared. Clones were read by immunoSEQ multiplex PCR, and TCRdb kept only the in-frame ones, dropping some. V, J and clone size reflect that table, while D and trimming were determined from the DNA. The table lists some 90,000 clones, more than 75% of them singletons. Study observations and caveats: Among donors in an Asian-associated ancestry cluster, a later analysis reportedly found fewer N-insertions than the roughly 700-donor mean. Researchers reportedly found TCR beta sequences accurately predicted most subjects' HLA-A and HLA-B alleles.

The receptor comes from a woman aged 45-59 years in good health and CMV-seropositive. The sequenced sample consisted of PBMCs.

The CDR3 here is CASSPTGLSQETQYF. In DNA form, the CDR3 reads TGCGCCAGCAGCCCCACAGGGTTGAGCCAAGAGACCCAGTACTTC. The chain employs TRBV5-1 and TRBJ2-5; possibly TRBD1 for D (6 bases). CDR1 SGHRS and CDR2 YFSETQ come from the germline V gene. This CDR3 is 15 amino acids long. The V gene lost 4 bases and the J gene lost 1 base, with 14 bases spanning the gap.